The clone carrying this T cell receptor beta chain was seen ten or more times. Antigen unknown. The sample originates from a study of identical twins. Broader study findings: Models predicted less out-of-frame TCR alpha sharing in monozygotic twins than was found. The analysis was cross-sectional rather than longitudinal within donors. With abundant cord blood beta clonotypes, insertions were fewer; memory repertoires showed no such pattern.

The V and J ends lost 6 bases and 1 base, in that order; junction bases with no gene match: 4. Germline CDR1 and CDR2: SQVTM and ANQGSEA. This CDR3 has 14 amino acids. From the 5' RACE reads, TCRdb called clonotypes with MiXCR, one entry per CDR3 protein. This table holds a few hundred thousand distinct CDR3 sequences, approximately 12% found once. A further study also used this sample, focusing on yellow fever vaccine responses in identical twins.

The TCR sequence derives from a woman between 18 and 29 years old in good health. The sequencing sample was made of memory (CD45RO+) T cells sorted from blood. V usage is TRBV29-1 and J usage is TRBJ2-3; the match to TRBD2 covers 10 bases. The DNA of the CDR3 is TGCAGCGTGTTAGCGGGGGGACGCACAGATACGCAGTATTTT. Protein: CSVLAGGRTDTQYF.